This T cell receptor (beta chain) originates from a study of vaccination and CD4 T cells after COVID-19. Overall study context: Post-COVID samples were collected a median approximately 97 days following diagnosis, spanning 35 to 161. Cells were stimulated with overlapping spike peptides from SARS-CoV-2, HCoV-NL63, HCoV-OC43 and HCoV-229E. General study results and limits: The cohort comprised relatively few convalescent patients, and no early post-infection timepoints were analyzed.

The CDR3 is 17 residues long. The V end lost 4 bases, the J end lost 4 bases, and 21 bases lay between the germline ends. Germline-derived CDR1 and CDR2 are SGHDT and YYEEEE. A word on this clonotype: The antigen remains undetermined.

Oncomine TCR Beta short-read sequencing was applied to DNA from cultured CD4+ T cells. TCRdb redid the calling of the PCR reads with MiXCR, one entry per CDR3 protein. The top ten hold roughly 28% of the sample, which has more than 10,000 distinct CDR3 sequences, around 53% seen once. Stated treatment: roughly 11-day PBMC culture with coronavirus spike peptide pools or control peptides (ViraFEST assay). The gene calls are TRBV5-6 and TRBJ1-3, with a weak D call TRBD1 (5 bases). The material sequenced was CD4+ T cells from blood, cultured in vitro. This sequence was found in a human donor who had recovered from COVID-19. CDR3 sequence reads: CASSLLLSRVEGNTIYF. DNA for the CDR3: TGTGCCAGCAGCCTTCTTTTGAGCAGGGTGGAAGGAAACACCATATATTTT.